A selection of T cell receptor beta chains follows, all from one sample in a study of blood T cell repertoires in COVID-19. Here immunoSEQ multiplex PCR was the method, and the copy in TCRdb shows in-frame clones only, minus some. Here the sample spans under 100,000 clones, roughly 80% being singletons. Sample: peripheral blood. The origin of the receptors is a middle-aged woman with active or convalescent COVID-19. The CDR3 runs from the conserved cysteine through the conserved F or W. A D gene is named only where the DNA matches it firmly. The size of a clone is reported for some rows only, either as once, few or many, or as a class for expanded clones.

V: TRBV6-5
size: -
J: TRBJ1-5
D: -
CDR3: CARWGGAWGQPQHF
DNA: TGTGCCCGCTGGGGGGGGGCCTGGGGGCAGCCCCAGCATTTT

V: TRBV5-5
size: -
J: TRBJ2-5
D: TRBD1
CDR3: CASSWDSQETQYF
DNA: TGTGCCAGCAGCTGGGACAGTCAAGAGACCCAGTACTTC

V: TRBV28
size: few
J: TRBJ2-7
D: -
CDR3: CASSFWRFTIEQYF
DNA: TGTGCCAGCAGTTTTTGGAGGTTTACGATAGAGCAGTACTTC

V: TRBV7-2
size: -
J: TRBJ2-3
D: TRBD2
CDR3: CASSFAGGGASTDTQYF
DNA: TGTGCCAGCAGCTTCGCCGGCGGGGGAGCTAGCACAGATACGCAGTATTTT

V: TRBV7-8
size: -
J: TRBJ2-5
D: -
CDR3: CASSPLLLDTETQYF
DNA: TGTGCCAGCAGCCCTCTCTTACTAGACACGGAGACCCAGTACTTC

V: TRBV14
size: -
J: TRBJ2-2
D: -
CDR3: CASSLLVNTGELFF
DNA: TGTGCCAGCAGCCTACTGGTTAACACCGGGGAGCTGTTTTTT

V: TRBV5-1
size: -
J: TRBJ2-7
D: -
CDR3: CASSLQISNGVSSYEQYF
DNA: TGCGCCAGCAGCTTACAGATATCTAACGGGGTTAGCTCCTACGAGCAGTACTTC

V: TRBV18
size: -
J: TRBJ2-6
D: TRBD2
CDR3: CASSPASGIPSGANVLTF
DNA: TGTGCCAGCTCACCAGCTAGCGGGATACCCTCTGGGGCCAACGTCCTGACTTTC

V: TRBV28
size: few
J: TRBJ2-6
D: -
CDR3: CASSPGLSGYSGANVLTF
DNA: TGTGCCAGCAGTCCGGGACTTTCGGGATATTCTGGGGCCAACGTCCTGACTTTC

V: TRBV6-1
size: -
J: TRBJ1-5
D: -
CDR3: CASSEVPSGVQPQHF
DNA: TGTGCCAGCAGTGAAGTTCCTTCGGGGGTTCAGCCCCAGCATTTT

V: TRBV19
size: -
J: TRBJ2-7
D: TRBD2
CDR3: CASQDGAGGPYEQYF
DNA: TGTGCCAGCCAGGATGGGGCGGGAGGCCCCTACGAGCAGTACTTC

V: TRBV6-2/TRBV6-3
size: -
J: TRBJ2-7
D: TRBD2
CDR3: CASSPIAGARYEQYF
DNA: TGTGCCAGCAGTCCAATAGCGGGAGCCCGTTACGAGCAGTACTTC

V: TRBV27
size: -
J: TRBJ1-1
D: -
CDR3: CASSLSVRGGAFF
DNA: TGTGCCAGCAGTTTATCTGTGAGGGGAGGAGCTTTCTTT

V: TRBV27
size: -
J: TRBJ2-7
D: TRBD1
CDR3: CASSLLDRDEQYF
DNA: TGTGCCAGCAGTTTACTGGACAGGGACGAGCAGTACTTC

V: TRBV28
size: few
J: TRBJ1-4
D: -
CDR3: CASSLGGVGEKLFF
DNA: TGTGCCAGCAGTTTAGGGGGGGTAGGTGAAAAACTGTTTTTT

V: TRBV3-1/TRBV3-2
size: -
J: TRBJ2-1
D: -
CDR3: CASSQDSGIYNEQFF
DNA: TGTGCCAGCAGCCAAGATTCCGGGATCTACAATGAGCAGTTCTTC

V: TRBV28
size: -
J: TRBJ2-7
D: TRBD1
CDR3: CASTTGTGSYEQYF
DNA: TGTGCCAGCACGACCGGGACAGGGAGCTACGAGCAGTACTTC

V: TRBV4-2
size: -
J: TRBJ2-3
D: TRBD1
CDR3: CASSQLTGGPHTDTQYF
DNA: TGTGCCAGCAGCCAACTCACAGGGGGCCCCCACACAGATACGCAGTATTTT

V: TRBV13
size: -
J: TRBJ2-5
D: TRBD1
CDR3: CASSPRRDRGETQYF
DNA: TGTGCCAGCAGCCCTAGGCGAGACAGGGGAGAGACCCAGTACTTC

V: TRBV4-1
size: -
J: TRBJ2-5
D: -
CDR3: CASSQDHSGLETQYF
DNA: TGCGCCAGCAGCCAAGATCATTCAGGGTTAGAGACCCAGTACTTC

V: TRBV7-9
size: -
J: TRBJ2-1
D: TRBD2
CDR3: CASSRGSLADNEQFF
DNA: TGTGCCAGCAGCCGGGGGAGTCTAGCGGACAATGAGCAGTTCTTC

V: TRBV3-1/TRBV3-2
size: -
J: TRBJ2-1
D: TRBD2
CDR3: CASSSQRGGRNEQFF
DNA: TGTGCCAGCAGCTCCCAGCGGGGGGGCAGGAATGAGCAGTTCTTC

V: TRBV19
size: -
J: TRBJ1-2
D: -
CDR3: CASSTGQGRAYGYTF
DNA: TGTGCCAGTAGTACCGGCCAGGGGCGCGCCTATGGCTACACCTTC

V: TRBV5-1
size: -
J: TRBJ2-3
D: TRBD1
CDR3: CASSLGDRERDTQYF
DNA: TGCGCCAGCAGCTTGGGAGACAGGGAAAGGGATACGCAGTATTTT

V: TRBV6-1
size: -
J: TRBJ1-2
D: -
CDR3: CASSEAGLPRGYGYTF
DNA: TGTGCCAGCAGTGAAGCCGGGCTGCCTCGGGGCTATGGCTACACCTTC

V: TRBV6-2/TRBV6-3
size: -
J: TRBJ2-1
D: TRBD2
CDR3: CASSYRSASGRSYNEQFF
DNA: TGTGCCAGCAGTTACCGGTCGGCTAGCGGGAGGTCCTACAATGAGCAGTTCTTC

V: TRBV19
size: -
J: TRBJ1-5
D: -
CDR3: CASSIPRAQVNQPQHF
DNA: TGTGCCAGTAGTATACCCAGGGCTCAGGTGAATCAGCCCCAGCATTTT

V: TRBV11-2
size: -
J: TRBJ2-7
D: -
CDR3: CASSLGGVSLYEQYF
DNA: TGTGCCAGCAGCTTAGGAGGAGTTTCGTTATACGAGCAGTACTTC

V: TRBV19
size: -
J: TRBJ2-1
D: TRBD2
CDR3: CASSIYAGTSERNEQFF
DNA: TGTGCCAGTAGTATATACGCCGGGACTAGCGAACGGAATGAGCAGTTCTTC

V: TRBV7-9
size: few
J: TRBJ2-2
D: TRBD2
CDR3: CASSSTSGRANTGELFF
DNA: TGTGCCAGCAGCTCGACTAGCGGGAGGGCGAACACCGGGGAGCTGTTTTTT

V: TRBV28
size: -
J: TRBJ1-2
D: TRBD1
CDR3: CASSKGTGGGYTF
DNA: TGTGCCAGCAGTAAAGGGACAGGGGGTGGCTACACCTTC

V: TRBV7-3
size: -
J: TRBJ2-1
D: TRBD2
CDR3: CASSVLAGGANEQFF
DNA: TGTGCCAGCAGCGTCCTAGCGGGAGGGGCCAATGAGCAGTTCTTC

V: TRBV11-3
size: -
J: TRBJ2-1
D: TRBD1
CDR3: CASSPRQGLGSEQFF
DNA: TGTGCCAGCAGCCCCAGACAGGGTTTGGGTAGTGAGCAGTTCTTC

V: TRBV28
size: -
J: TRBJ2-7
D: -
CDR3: CASSLYTGTYEQYF
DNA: TGTGCCAGCAGTTTATACACAGGGACCTACGAGCAGTACTTC

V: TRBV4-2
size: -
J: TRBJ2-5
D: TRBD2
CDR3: CASSQDGSGGVETQYF
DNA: TGTGCCAGCAGCCAAGATGGGAGCGGGGGGGTTGAGACCCAGTACTTC

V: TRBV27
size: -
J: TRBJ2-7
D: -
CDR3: CASRPDAPMVGGIRYEQYF
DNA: TGTGCCAGCAGACCTGACGCCCCCATGGTTGGGGGGATTCGCTACGAGCAGTACTTC

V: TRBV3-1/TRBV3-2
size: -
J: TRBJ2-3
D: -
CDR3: CASSLVGLGSTDTQYF
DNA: TGTGCCAGCAGCCTGGTCGGGTTAGGATCCACAGATACGCAGTATTTT

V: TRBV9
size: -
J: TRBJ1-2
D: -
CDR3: CASSDREISANYGYTF
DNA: TGTGCCAGCAGCGACAGGGAGATTTCCGCTAACTATGGCTACACCTTC

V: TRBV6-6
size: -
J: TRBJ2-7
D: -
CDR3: CASTPRGKGPTEQYF
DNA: TGTGCCAGCACCCCTAGGGGCAAGGGCCCAACCGAGCAGTACTTC

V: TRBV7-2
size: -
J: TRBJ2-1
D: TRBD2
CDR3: CASSLGLAETQFF
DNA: TGTGCCAGCAGCCTCGGACTAGCCGAAACGCAGTTCTTC